Sequencing of this TCR beta chain was carried out in a study of tumor-infiltrating lymphocytes in primary liver carcinoma. A primer in the constant region served to generate TCR beta cDNA from roughly 550 ng of total RNA. Each TCR beta library was derived from three nested multiplex PCR rounds that employed slightly modified ARM-PCR. Rounds one and two of PCR, each of approximately 11 cycles, were primed with TRBV1-TRBV30 forward primers and a C-beta reverse primer. TCRdb used MiXCR to reprocess the multiplex PCR reads, holding one entry per CDR3 protein. The table shows 150,000 to 200,000 distinct CDR3 sequences, with around four fifths occurring only once. For this clonotype: Compared with germline, one end of the junction differs, possibly owing to a read error.

The CDR3 runs to 15 residues. CDR1 SQVTM and CDR2 ANQGSEA come from the germline V gene. Scientists recovered RNA and DNA together from about 21-30 mg of unsorted bulk tissue. Treatment of the patients' primary liver carcinoma consisted of surgical resection. The sample taken for sequencing was tumor tissue from primary liver carcinoma. The rearrangement links TRBV29-1 to TRBJ1-2; TRBD1 matches at 12 bases. The origin of this receptor is a man aged 40-49 years with primary liver carcinoma and hepatitis B virus infection. The chain's CDR3 is CRVAYTGTGGLGYTF. The CDR3 region has the DNA TGCAGGGTTGCCTACACCGGGACAGGGGGCTTGGGCTACACCTTC.